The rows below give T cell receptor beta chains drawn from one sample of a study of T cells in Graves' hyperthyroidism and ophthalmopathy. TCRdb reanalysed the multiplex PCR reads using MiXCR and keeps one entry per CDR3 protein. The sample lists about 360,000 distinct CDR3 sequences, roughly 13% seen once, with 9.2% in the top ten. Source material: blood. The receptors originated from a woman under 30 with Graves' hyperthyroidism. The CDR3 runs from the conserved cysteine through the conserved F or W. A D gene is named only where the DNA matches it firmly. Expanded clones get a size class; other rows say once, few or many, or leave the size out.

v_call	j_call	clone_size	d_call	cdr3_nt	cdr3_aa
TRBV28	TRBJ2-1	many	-	TGTGCCAGCAGTTTTTCAAGCGGCAGCTCCTACAATGAGCAGTTCTTC	CASSFSSGSSYNEQFF
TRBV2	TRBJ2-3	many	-	TGTGCCAGCAGTGGGCAATTCACAGATACGCAGTATTTT	CASSGQFTDTQYF
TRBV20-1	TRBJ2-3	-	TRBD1	TGCAGTGCTAGTGGTTGGACAGGAGCCGCAGATACGCAGTATTTT	CSASGWTGAADTQYF
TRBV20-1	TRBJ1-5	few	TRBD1	TGCAGTGCTAGAGATCCGGGGCAGAATAGGGGACAGCATAGCAATCAGCCCCAGCATTTT	CSARDPGQNRGQHSNQPQHF
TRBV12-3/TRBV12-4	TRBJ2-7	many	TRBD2	TGTGCCAGCAGTTTTGGAGGGAGGGCCGGGTACGAGCAGTACTTC	CASSFGGRAGYEQYF
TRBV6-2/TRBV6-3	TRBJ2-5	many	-	TGTGCCAGCAGTTACTCAAGCAGGACTCTTGGAGAGACCCAGTACTTC	CASSYSSRTLGETQYF
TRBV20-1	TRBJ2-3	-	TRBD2	TGCAGTGCTAGAGTCCCGGGACTAGCGGGGGCTCGGTATACGCAGTATTTT	CSARVPGLAGARYTQYF
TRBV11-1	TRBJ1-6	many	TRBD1	TGTGCCAGCAGCTTTTTGGGACAGGGGGCCTCACCCCTCCACTTT	CASSFLGQGASPLHF
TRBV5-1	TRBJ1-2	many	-	TGCGCCAGCGGGAGTGATGTTGGCTACACCTTC	CASGSDVGYTF
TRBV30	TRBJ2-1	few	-	TGTGCCTGGAGTGTGGGTGGGGGCGAGCAGTTCTTC	CAWSVGGGEQFF
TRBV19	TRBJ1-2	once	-	TGTGCCAGTTCTAAGACAGGAAAATATGGCTACACCTTC	CASSKTGKYGYTF
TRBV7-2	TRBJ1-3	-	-	TGTGCCAGCAGCAAAGGGCGAAACACCATATATTTT	CASSKGRNTIYF
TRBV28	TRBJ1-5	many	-	TGTGCCAGCAGCCCTCCCGGCACAGGACGGCAGCCCCAGCATTTT	CASSPPGTGRQPQHF
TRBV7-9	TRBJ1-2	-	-	TGTGCCAGCAGCCCTCGGCGGAGGGCCTATGGCTACACCTTC	CASSPRRRAYGYTF
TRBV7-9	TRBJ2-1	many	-	TGTGCCAGCAGCCCCGGGATGAGCTCCTACAATGAGCAGTTCTTC	CASSPGMSSYNEQFF
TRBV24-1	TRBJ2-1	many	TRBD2	TGTGCCACCAGTGATAGCGGGAGTAAAGTGAATGAGCAGTTCTTC	CATSDSGSKVNEQFF
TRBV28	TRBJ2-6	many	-	TGTGCCAGCAGTTTTTGGGAAAGCTCTGGGGCCAACGTCCTGACTTTC	CASSFWESSGANVLTF
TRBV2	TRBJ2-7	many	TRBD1	TGTGCCAGCAGTGAAAGGGACAGTCCCTACGAGCAGTACTTC	CASSERDSPYEQYF
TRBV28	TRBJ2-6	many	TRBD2	TGTGCCAGCAGTTTTGTGCATAGCGGGAGGATATCTGGGGCCAACGTCCTGACTTTC	CASSFVHSGRISGANVLTF
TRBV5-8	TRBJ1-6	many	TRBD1	TGTGCCAGCAGCTTTGGACAGGGAGATTCACCCCTCCACTTT	CASSFGQGDSPLHF
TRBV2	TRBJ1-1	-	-	TGTGCCAGCACTTCCAGGACGGGAGGCACTGAAGCTTTCTTT	CASTSRTGGTEAFF
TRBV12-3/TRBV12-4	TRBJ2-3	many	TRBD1	TGTGCCAGCACTCTTACCGGGACAGGGGAAAGATTTACGCAGTATTTT	CASTLTGTGERFTQYF
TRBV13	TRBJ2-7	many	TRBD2	TGTGCCAGCAGCTTAGACTCCGGCGGGAGACCGGGTGAGCAGTACTTC	CASSLDSGGRPGEQYF
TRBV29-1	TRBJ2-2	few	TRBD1	TGCAGCGTTGAAGGGGGTTCGGACAGGGCTTCCGGGGAGCTGTTTTTT	CSVEGGSDRASGELFF
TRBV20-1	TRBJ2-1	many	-	TGCAGTGGATCCAGGGTCCCTACCTACAATGAGCAGTTCTTC	CSGSRVPTYNEQFF
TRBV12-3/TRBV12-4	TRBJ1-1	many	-	TGTGCCAGCAGGGCCGGTTTAGGGGTCAACACTGAAGCTTTCTTT	CASRAGLGVNTEAFF
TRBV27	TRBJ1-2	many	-	TGTGCCAGCAGTTTGGTGGGCGGGAGAGAGCCTTATGGCTACACCTTC	CASSLVGGREPYGYTF
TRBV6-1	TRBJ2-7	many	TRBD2	TGTGCCAGCAGTGTCCGGCTAGCGGGAGTCTCCCCTGCGTACTTC	CASSVRLAGVSPAYF
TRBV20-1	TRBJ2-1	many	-	TGCAGTGCTAGAGATCTTGGTAATGAGCAGTTCTTC	CSARDLGNEQFF
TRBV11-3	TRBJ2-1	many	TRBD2	TGTGCCAGCAGCCCGGGACTAGCTTACAATGAGCAGTTCTTC	CASSPGLAYNEQFF
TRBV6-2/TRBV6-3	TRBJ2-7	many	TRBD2	TGTGCCAGCAGTACCCGATGGACTAGCGGGAGGGCCAACTCCTACGAGCAGTACTTC	CASSTRWTSGRANSYEQYF
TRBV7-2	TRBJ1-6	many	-	TGTGCCAGCAGTATTAAAAATAATTCACCCCTCCACTTT	CASSIKNNSPLHF
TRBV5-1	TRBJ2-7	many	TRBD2	TGCGCCAGCAGCTTTGCGGGGGGGTCCACTTTCTACGAGCAGTACTTC	CASSFAGGSTFYEQYF
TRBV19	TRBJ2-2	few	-	TGTGCCAGTACTGAGGCGGCGTACACCGGGGAGCTGTTTTTT	CASTEAAYTGELFF
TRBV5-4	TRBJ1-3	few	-	TGTGCCAGCAGCTTTAACACGCCAGGGTTTGGTGGAAACACCATATATTTT	CASSFNTPGFGGNTIYF
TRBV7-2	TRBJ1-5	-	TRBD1	TGTGCCAGCAGCTTAGAGATCGACAGGGGAGTAGGTCAGCCCCAGCATTTT	CASSLEIDRGVGQPQHF
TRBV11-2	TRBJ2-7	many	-	TGTGCCAGCAGCTTAGCCGGGACGGGGAGCCCCGAGCAGTACTTC	CASSLAGTGSPEQYF
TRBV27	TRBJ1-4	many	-	TGTGCCAGCAGTTTATCGCCCGGCCCAACTAATGAAAAACTGTTTTTT	CASSLSPGPTNEKLFF
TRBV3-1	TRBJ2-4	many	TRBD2	TGTGCCAGCAGCCAAGAGGCAGGGAGGGACATTCAGTACTTC	CASSQEAGRDIQYF
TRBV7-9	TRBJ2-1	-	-	TGTGCCAGCAGCTTAGCGATTCAAACGGCCTACAATGAGCAGTTCTTC	CASSLAIQTAYNEQFF
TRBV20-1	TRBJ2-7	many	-	TGCAGTGCTAACCCTGGGGGGAGTCCGGAGGAGCAGTACTTC	CSANPGGSPEEQYF
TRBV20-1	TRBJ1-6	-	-	TGCAGTGCTAGAGACCGGTACCAGGGGTTCCGTTCACCCCTCCACTTT	CSARDRYQGFRSPLHF
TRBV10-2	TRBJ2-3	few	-	TGCGCCAGCAGTGAGTCGGGGACGGCTTCGGATCGAGATACGCAGTATTTT	CASSESGTASDRDTQYF
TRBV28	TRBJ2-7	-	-	TGTGCCAGCAGTCTAGAGGACAGTTCCTACGAGCAGTACTTC	CASSLEDSSYEQYF
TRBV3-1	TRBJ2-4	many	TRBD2	TGTGCCAGCAGCCGCGGGACTAGCGAAAACATTCAGTACTTC	CASSRGTSENIQYF
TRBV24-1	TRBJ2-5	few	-	TGTGCCACCAGTGATATAACGGCTGAAGAGACCCAGTACTTC	CATSDITAEETQYF
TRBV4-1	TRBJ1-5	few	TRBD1	TGCGCCAGCAGCCCGATCCCGGGACAGGGACCCGTAAATCAGCCCCAGCATTTT	CASSPIPGQGPVNQPQHF
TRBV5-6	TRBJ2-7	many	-	TGTGCCAGCAGCTTGGTGGGAAAGCCCTACGAGCAGTACTTC	CASSLVGKPYEQYF
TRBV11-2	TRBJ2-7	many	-	TGTGCCAGCAGTCCCCCGGGGCGCGAGCAGTACTTC	CASSPPGREQYF
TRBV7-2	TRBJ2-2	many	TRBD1	TGTGCCAGCAGCTTACGGACAGGGTGGACCGGGGAGCTGTTTTTT	CASSLRTGWTGELFF
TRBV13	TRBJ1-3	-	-	TGTGCCAGCAGCCTAAGTCGGGACATCTCTGGAAACACCATATATTTT	CASSLSRDISGNTIYF
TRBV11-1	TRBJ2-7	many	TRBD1	TGTGCCAGCAGCTTCGACCCCGGGACAGCCTACGAGCAGTACTTC	CASSFDPGTAYEQYF
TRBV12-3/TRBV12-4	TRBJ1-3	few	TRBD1	TGTGCCAGCAGTTTTTCTAGTCAGGGGGATGGAAACACCATATATTTT	CASSFSSQGDGNTIYF
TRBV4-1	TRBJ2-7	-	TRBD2	TGCGCCAGCAGCCGGCCGGGGGGCTCCTACGAGCAGTACTTC	CASSRPGGSYEQYF